This TCR beta chain emerged from a study of response to subunit inactivated influenza vaccine. Study conclusions and caveats: Authors suggested each seasonal flu vaccination may recruit only limited numbers of new T cells.

TCRdb redid the calling of the RT-PCR reads with MiXCR, one entry per CDR3 protein. The table lists 550,000 to 650,000 distinct CDR3 sequences, over 9.5% of them singletons. Germline trimming cut 5 bases from V and 9 bases from J; bases unmatched to any gene: 4. CDR3 length: 12 residues. CDR1 SGHTA and CDR2 FQGNSA come from the germline V gene. A word on this clonotype: What it recognizes is unknown.

The input for sequencing was PBMCs from blood, taken on the day of vaccination. This receptor was obtained from a middle-aged man who received an inactivated influenza vaccine. The genes are TRBV7-2 and TRBJ2-3, with 8 bases fitting TRBD1. CDR3: CASSNSGGTQYF. The CDR3 DNA sequence: TGTGCCAGCAGCAATTCAGGGGGCACGCAGTATTTT.